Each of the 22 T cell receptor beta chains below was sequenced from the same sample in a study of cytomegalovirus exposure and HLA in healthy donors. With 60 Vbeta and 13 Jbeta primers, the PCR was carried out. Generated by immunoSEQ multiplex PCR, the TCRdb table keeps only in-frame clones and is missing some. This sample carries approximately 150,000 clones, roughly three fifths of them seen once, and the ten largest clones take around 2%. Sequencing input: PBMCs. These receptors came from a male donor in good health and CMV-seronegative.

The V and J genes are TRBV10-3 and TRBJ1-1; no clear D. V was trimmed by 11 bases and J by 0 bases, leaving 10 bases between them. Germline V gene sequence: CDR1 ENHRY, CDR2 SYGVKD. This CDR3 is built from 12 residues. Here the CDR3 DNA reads TGTGCCCCCCGACAAGTGAACACTGAAGCTTTCTTT. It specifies CAPRQVNTEAFF.

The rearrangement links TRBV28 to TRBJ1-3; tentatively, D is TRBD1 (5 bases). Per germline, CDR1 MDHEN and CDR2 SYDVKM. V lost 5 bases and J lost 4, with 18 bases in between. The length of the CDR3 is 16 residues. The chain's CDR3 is CASSPILRGTGNTIYF. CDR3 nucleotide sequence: TGTGCCAGCAGTCCCATTCTAAGGGGCACCGGAAACACCATATATTTT.

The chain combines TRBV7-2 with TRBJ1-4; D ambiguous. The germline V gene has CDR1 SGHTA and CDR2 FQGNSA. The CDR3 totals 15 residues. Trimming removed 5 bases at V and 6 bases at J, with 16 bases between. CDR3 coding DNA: TGTGCCAGCAGCCCTTCCCCTGACTTACATGAAAAACTGTTTTTT. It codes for CASSPSPDLHEKLFF.

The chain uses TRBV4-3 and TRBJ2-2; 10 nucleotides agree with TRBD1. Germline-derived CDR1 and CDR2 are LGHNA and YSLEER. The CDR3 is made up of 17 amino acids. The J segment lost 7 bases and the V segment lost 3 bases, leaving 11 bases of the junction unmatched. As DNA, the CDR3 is TGCGCCAGCAGCCAGGACAGGGGGTCCCGCAAGAACGGGGAGCTGTTTTTT. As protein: CASSQDRGSRKNGELFF.

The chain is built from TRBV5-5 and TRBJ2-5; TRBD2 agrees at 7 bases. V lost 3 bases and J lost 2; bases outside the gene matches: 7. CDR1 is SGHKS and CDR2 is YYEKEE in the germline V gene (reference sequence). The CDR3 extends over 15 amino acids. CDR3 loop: CASSSLGGVQETQYF. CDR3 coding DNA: TGTGCCAGCAGCTCACTGGGGGGGGTACAAGAGACCCAGTACTTC.

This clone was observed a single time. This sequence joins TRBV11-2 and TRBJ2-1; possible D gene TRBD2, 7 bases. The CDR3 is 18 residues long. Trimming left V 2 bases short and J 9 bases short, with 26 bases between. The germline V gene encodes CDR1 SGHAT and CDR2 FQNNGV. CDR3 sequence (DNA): TGTGCCAGCAGCTTATCATCCAAGGGGGGGGTCAGGATTAGTGAGCAGTTCTTC. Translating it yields CASSLSSKGGVRISEQFF.

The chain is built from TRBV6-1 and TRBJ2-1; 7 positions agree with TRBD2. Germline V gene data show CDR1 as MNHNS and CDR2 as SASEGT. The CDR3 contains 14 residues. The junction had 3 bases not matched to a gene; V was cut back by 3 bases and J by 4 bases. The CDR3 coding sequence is TGTGCCAGCAGTGAGTCGGGGGGTTACAATGAGCAGTTCTTC. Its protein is CASSESGGYNEQFF.

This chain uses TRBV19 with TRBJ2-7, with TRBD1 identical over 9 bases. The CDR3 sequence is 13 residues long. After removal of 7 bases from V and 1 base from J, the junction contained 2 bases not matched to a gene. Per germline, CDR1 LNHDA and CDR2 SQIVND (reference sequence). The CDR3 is CASNGQGSYEQYF. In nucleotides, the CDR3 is TGTGCCAGTAACGGACAGGGGTCCTACGAGCAGTACTTC.

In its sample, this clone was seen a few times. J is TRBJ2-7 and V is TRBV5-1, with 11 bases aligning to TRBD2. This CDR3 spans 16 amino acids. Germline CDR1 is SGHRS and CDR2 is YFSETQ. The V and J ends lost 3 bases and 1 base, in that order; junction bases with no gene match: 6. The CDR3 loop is CASSSYSGGVSYEQYF. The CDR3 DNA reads TGCGCCAGCAGCTCTTATAGCGGGGGGGTATCCTACGAGCAGTACTTC. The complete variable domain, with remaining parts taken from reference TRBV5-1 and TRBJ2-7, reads KAGVTQTPRYLIKTRGQQVTLSCSPISGHRSVSWYQQTPGQGLQFLFEYFSETQRNKGNFPGRFSGRQFSNSRSEMNVSTLELGDSALYLCASSSYSGGVSYEQYFGPGTRLTVT.

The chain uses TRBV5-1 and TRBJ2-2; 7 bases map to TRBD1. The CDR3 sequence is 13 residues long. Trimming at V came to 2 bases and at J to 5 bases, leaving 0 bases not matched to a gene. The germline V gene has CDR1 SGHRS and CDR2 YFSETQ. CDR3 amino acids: CASSLQGTGELFF. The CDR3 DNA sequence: TGCGCCAGCAGCTTACAGGGGACCGGGGAGCTGTTTTTT.

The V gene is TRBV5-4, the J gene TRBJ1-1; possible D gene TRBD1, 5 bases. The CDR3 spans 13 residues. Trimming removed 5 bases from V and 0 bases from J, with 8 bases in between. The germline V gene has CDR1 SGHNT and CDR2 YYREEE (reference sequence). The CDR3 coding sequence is TGTGCCAGCAGTCCCAGGGTGAACACTGAAGCTTTCTTT. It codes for CASSPRVNTEAFF. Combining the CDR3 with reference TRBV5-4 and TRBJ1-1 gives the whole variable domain ETGVTQSPTHLIKTRGQQVTLRCSSQSGHNTVSWYQQALGQGPQFIFQYYREEENGRGNFPPRFSGLQFPNYSSELNVNALELDDSALYLCASSPRVNTEAFFGQGTRLTVV.

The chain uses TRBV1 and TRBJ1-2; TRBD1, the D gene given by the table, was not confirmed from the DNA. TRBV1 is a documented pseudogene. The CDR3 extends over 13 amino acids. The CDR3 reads CTSRYRSKCGYTF. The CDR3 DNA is TGCACCAGCAGGTACAGGAGTAAATGTGGCTACACCTTC.

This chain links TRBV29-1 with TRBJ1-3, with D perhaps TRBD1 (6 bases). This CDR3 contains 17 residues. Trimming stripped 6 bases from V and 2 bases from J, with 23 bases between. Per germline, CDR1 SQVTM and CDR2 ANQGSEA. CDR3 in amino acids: CSVSRGTLEKPGNTIYF. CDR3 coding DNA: TGCAGCGTATCGAGGGGGACACTAGAAAAACCTGGAAACACCATATATTTT.

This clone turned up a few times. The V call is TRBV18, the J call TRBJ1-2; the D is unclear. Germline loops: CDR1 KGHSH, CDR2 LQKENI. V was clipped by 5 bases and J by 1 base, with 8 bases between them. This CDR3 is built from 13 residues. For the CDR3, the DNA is TGTGCCAGCTCATTAGGAGTTAACTATGGCTACACCTTC. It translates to CASSLGVNYGYTF.

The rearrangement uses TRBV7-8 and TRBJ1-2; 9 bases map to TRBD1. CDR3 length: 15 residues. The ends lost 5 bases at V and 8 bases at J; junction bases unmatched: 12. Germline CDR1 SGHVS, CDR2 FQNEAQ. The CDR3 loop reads CASSGQEWTGEGYTF. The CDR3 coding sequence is TGTGCCAGCAGCGGACAGGAATGGACAGGGGAAGGCTACACCTTC.

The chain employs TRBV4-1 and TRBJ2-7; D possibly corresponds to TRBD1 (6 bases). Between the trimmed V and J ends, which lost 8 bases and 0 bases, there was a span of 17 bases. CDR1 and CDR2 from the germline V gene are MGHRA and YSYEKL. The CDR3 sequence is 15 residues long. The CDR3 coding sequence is TGCGCCAGCTCGCCAGTGGGGGCCTCCTCCTACGAGCAGTACTTC. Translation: CASSPVGASSYEQYF.

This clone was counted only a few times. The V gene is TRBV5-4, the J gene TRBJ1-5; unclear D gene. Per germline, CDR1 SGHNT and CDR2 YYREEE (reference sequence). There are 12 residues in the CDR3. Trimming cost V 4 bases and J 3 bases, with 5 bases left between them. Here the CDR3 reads CASSAPNQPQHF. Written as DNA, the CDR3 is TGTGCCAGCAGCGCGCCCAATCAGCCCCAGCATTTT.

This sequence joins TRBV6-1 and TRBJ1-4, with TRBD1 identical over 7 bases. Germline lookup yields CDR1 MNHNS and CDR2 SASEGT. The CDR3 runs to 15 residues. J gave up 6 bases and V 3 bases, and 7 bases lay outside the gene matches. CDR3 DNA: TGTGCCAGCAGTGATCTAGGGACAGCGGATGAAAAACTGTTTTTT. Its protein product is CASSDLGTADEKLFF.

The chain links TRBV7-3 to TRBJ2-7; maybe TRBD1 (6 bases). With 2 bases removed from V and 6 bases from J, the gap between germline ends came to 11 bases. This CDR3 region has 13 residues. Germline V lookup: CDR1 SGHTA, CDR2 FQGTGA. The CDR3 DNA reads TGTGCCAGCAGCTTACTAGGGGGTGGCGAGCAGTACTTC. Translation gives CASSLLGGGEQYF.

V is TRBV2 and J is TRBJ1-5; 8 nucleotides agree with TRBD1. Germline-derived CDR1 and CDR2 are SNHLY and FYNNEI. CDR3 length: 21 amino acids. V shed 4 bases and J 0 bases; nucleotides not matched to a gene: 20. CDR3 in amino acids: CASSGLMGTGGSAYSNQPQHF. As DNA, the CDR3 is TGTGCCAGCAGTGGATTGATGGGGACAGGAGGTTCCGCTTATAGCAATCAGCCCCAGCATTTT.

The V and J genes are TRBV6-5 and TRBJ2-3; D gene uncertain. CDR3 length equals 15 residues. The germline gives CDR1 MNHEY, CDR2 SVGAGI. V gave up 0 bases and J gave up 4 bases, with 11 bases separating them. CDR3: CASSYSLVHPDTQYF. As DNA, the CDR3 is TGTGCCAGCAGTTACTCCCTAGTACACCCAGATACGCAGTATTTT.

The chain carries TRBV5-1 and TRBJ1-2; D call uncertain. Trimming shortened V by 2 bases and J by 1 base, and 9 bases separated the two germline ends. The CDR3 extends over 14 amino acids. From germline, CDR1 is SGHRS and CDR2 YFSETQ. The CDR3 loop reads CASSFSAGNYGYTF. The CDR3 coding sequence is TGCGCCAGCAGCTTTTCGGCGGGTAACTATGGCTACACCTTC.